The rows below give T cell receptor beta chains drawn from one sample of a study of blood T cells in healthy people across ages. TCRdb analysed the 5' RACE reads with MiXCR anew, one entry per CDR3 protein. The sample has about 570,000 distinct CDR3 sequences; about 25% are singletons. Sample: blood. These receptors originate from a woman between 65 and 79 years old in good health. The CDR3 runs from the conserved cysteine through the conserved F or W. The order of the fields is clone size, J gene, D gene, V gene, CDR3 protein, CDR3 DNA. D genes are given only for firm matches. Clone size is shown for a subset of rows, as once, few, many or a class of expanded clone.

clone size: few; J gene: TRBJ1-2; D gene: TRBD1; V gene: TRBV5-1; CDR3 protein: CASSLDPQGIYGYTF; CDR3 DNA: TGCGCCAGCAGCTTGGATCCACAGGGGATATATGGCTACACCTTC
clone size: many; J gene: TRBJ1-6; D gene: NA; V gene: TRBV4-1; CDR3 protein: CASSQDGWSLGNSPLHF; CDR3 DNA: TGCGCCAGCAGCCAAGATGGTTGGTCCCTGGGGAATTCACCCCTCCACTTT
clone size: few; J gene: TRBJ1-1; D gene: NA; V gene: TRBV7-2; CDR3 protein: CASSPRMTGEAFF; CDR3 DNA: TGTGCCAGCAGCCCCAGAATGACAGGTGAAGCTTTCTTT
clone size: NA; J gene: TRBJ2-1; D gene: NA; V gene: TRBV7-2; CDR3 protein: CASSRGNSSYNEQFF; CDR3 DNA: TGTGCCAGCAGCCGCGGGAATAGCTCCTACAATGAGCAGTTCTTC
clone size: NA; J gene: TRBJ2-5; D gene: TRBD2; V gene: TRBV5-6; CDR3 protein: CASSRRGQAGQETQYF; CDR3 DNA: TGTGCCAGCAGCAGGCGTGGTCAAGCGGGGCAAGAGACCCAGTACTTC
clone size: few; J gene: TRBJ2-1; D gene: NA; V gene: TRBV6-1; CDR3 protein: CASIWQQNEQFF; CDR3 DNA: TGTGCCAGCATTTGGCAGCAGAATGAGCAGTTCTTC
clone size: few; J gene: TRBJ2-6; D gene: NA; V gene: TRBV4-3; CDR3 protein: CASSQFLTARSSGANVLTF; CDR3 DNA: TGCGCCAGCAGCCAATTCCTGACGGCACGGAGCTCTGGGGCCAACGTCCTGACTTTC
clone size: few; J gene: TRBJ2-1; D gene: TRBD2; V gene: TRBV20-1; CDR3 protein: CSASGGAFNEQFF; CDR3 DNA: TGCAGTGCTAGCGGGGGGGCCTTCAATGAGCAGTTCTTC
clone size: few; J gene: TRBJ2-7; D gene: NA; V gene: TRBV6-5; CDR3 protein: CASSYREGAYEQYF; CDR3 DNA: TGTGCCAGCAGTTACAGGGAAGGAGCCTACGAGCAGTACTTC
clone size: NA; J gene: TRBJ1-2; D gene: NA; V gene: TRBV19; CDR3 protein: CASSTDSGGGYGYTF; CDR3 DNA: TGTGCCAGTAGTACCGACTCGGGTGGCGGGTATGGCTACACCTTC
clone size: NA; J gene: TRBJ2-1; D gene: NA; V gene: TRBV5-6; CDR3 protein: CVSSLGGPYYNEQFF; CDR3 DNA: TGTGTCAGCAGCTTAGGGGGTCCATACTACAATGAGCAGTTCTTC
clone size: few; J gene: TRBJ1-2; D gene: NA; V gene: TRBV29-1; CDR3 protein: CSVAKGRDGYTF; CDR3 DNA: TGCAGCGTTGCGAAAGGGCGGGATGGCTACACCTTC
clone size: NA; J gene: TRBJ1-3; D gene: NA; V gene: TRBV7-6; CDR3 protein: CASSLNSESGNTIYF; CDR3 DNA: TGTGCCAGCAGCTTAAATTCGGAGTCTGGAAACACCATATATTTT
clone size: NA; J gene: TRBJ1-4; D gene: NA; V gene: TRBV7-9; CDR3 protein: CATSRGSNEKLFF; CDR3 DNA: TGTGCCACCTCCCGAGGGTCTAATGAAAAACTGTTTTTT
clone size: many; J gene: TRBJ2-5; D gene: NA; V gene: TRBV7-8; CDR3 protein: CASSLMSGQETQYF; CDR3 DNA: TGTGCCAGCAGCTTAATGTCGGGTCAAGAGACCCAGTACTTC
clone size: few; J gene: TRBJ1-2; D gene: TRBD1; V gene: TRBV3-1; CDR3 protein: CASRKGAENGYTF; CDR3 DNA: TGTGCCAGCAGGAAGGGGGCTGAGAACGGCTACACCTTC
clone size: NA; J gene: TRBJ1-1; D gene: NA; V gene: TRBV7-9; CDR3 protein: CASSPAGSAEAFF; CDR3 DNA: TGTGCCAGCAGCCCGGCGGGGTCCGCTGAAGCTTTCTTT
clone size: NA; J gene: TRBJ1-4; D gene: NA; V gene: TRBV12-3/TRBV12-4; CDR3 protein: CASRGTNEKLFF; CDR3 DNA: TGTGCCAGCCGGGGAACTAATGAAAAACTGTTTTTT
clone size: NA; J gene: TRBJ2-1; D gene: NA; V gene: TRBV7-9; CDR3 protein: CASSRTSIEQFF; CDR3 DNA: TGTGCCAGCAGTAGAACTAGTATCGAGCAGTTCTTC
clone size: few; J gene: TRBJ2-4; D gene: NA; V gene: TRBV9; CDR3 protein: CASSEGGIKNIQYF; CDR3 DNA: TGTGCCAGCAGCGAGGGGGGAATCAAAAACATTCAGTACTTC
clone size: NA; J gene: TRBJ2-7; D gene: TRBD1; V gene: TRBV29-1; CDR3 protein: CSVPGQGAYEQYF; CDR3 DNA: TGCAGCGTTCCGGGACAGGGGGCCTACGAGCAGTACTTC
clone size: few; J gene: TRBJ1-1; D gene: NA; V gene: TRBV7-2; CDR3 protein: CASTRDMNTEAFF; CDR3 DNA: TGTGCCAGCACCAGGGATATGAACACTGAAGCTTTCTTT
clone size: NA; J gene: TRBJ2-7; D gene: TRBD2; V gene: TRBV12-3/TRBV12-4; CDR3 protein: CATATSGGIYEQYF; CDR3 DNA: TGTGCCACCGCGACTAGCGGGGGTATCTACGAGCAGTACTTC
clone size: NA; J gene: TRBJ2-2; D gene: NA; V gene: TRBV4-3; CDR3 protein: CASSQHTGGETGELFF; CDR3 DNA: TGCGCCAGCAGCCAACATACGGGCGGGGAAACCGGGGAGCTGTTTTTT
clone size: few; J gene: TRBJ1-1; D gene: NA; V gene: TRBV7-2; CDR3 protein: CASSLSAQVNTEAFF; CDR3 DNA: TGTGCCAGCAGCTTATCGGCGCAGGTGAACACTGAAGCTTTCTTT
clone size: few; J gene: TRBJ2-1; D gene: TRBD1; V gene: TRBV12-3/TRBV12-4; CDR3 protein: CASTKSGGSYNEQFF; CDR3 DNA: TGTGCCAGCACCAAATCAGGGGGATCCTACAATGAGCAGTTCTTC
clone size: few; J gene: TRBJ2-3; D gene: NA; V gene: TRBV6-2/TRBV6-3; CDR3 protein: CASRGFIMTDTQYF; CDR3 DNA: TGTGCCAGCCGGGGATTTATCATGACAGATACGCAGTATTTT
clone size: few; J gene: TRBJ2-3; D gene: NA; V gene: TRBV24-1; CDR3 protein: CATSDIPRANTQYF; CDR3 DNA: TGTGCCACCAGCGATATTCCGAGGGCGAATACGCAGTATTTT
clone size: NA; J gene: TRBJ2-1; D gene: TRBD1; V gene: TRBV5-1; CDR3 protein: CASSWGTGANEQFF; CDR3 DNA: TGCGCCAGCAGCTGGGGGACAGGGGCAAATGAGCAGTTCTTC
clone size: NA; J gene: TRBJ1-2; D gene: TRBD1; V gene: TRBV27; CDR3 protein: CASSLSGDRGRLDGYTF; CDR3 DNA: TGTGCCAGCAGTTTATCAGGCGACAGGGGGCGACTCGATGGCTACACCTTC
clone size: few; J gene: TRBJ1-2; D gene: NA; V gene: TRBV7-9; CDR3 protein: CASRNDRGYGYTF; CDR3 DNA: TGTGCCAGCAGAAACGATAGAGGCTATGGCTACACCTTC
clone size: NA; J gene: TRBJ2-5; D gene: TRBD2; V gene: TRBV7-9; CDR3 protein: CASSLLAGGPRETQYF; CDR3 DNA: TGTGCCAGCAGCTTGCTAGCGGGGGGGCCACGAGAGACCCAGTACTTC
clone size: NA; J gene: TRBJ1-4; D gene: TRBD1; V gene: TRBV7-9; CDR3 protein: CASGRFGGGEEKLFF; CDR3 DNA: TGTGCCAGCGGGCGATTCGGAGGGGGCGAAGAAAAACTGTTTTTT
clone size: NA; J gene: TRBJ2-3; D gene: NA; V gene: TRBV15; CDR3 protein: CAASRDLILAGTDTQYF; CDR3 DNA: TGTGCCGCCAGCAGAGATTTAATACTAGCTGGCACAGATACGCAGTATTTT
clone size: few; J gene: TRBJ2-1; D gene: TRBD2; V gene: TRBV20-1; CDR3 protein: CSASKLAGTHNEQFF; CDR3 DNA: TGCAGTGCTAGTAAACTAGCGGGGACCCACAATGAGCAGTTCTTC
clone size: NA; J gene: TRBJ1-2; D gene: NA; V gene: TRBV12-5; CDR3 protein: CASGLPQQGRGYTF; CDR3 DNA: TGTGCTAGTGGTTTGCCCCAACAGGGTCGGGGCTACACCTTC
clone size: few; J gene: TRBJ1-6; D gene: NA; V gene: TRBV4-1; CDR3 protein: CASSHKGGAGSLSSPLHF; CDR3 DNA: TGCGCCAGCAGCCACAAAGGGGGGGCAGGGTCATTGAGTTCACCCCTCCACTTT
clone size: few; J gene: TRBJ2-7; D gene: TRBD1; V gene: TRBV7-2; CDR3 protein: CASSLVQGVPNEQYF; CDR3 DNA: TGTGCCAGCAGCTTAGTGCAGGGGGTCCCTAACGAGCAGTACTTC
clone size: few; J gene: TRBJ1-6; D gene: NA; V gene: TRBV20-1; CDR3 protein: CSARGGWGGSPLHF; CDR3 DNA: TGCAGTGCTCGAGGAGGTTGGGGTGGGTCACCCCTCCACTTT
clone size: NA; J gene: TRBJ2-3; D gene: TRBD1; V gene: TRBV5-1; CDR3 protein: CASSSSQGAGTDTQYF; CDR3 DNA: TGCGCCAGCAGCTCGTCACAGGGGGCTGGCACAGATACGCAGTATTTT
clone size: NA; J gene: TRBJ2-3; D gene: NA; V gene: TRBV4-3; CDR3 protein: CASSQGPGEDTQYF; CDR3 DNA: TGCGCCAGCAGCCAAGGGCCGGGGGAGGATACGCAGTATTTT
clone size: NA; J gene: TRBJ2-1; D gene: NA; V gene: TRBV4-3; CDR3 protein: CASSLATSLAYNEQFF; CDR3 DNA: TGCGCCAGCAGCCTCGCTACTAGCCTAGCCTACAATGAGCAGTTCTTC
clone size: NA; J gene: TRBJ2-5; D gene: TRBD2; V gene: TRBV11-3; CDR3 protein: CASSHASGAGETQYF; CDR3 DNA: TGTGCCAGCAGCCACGCCAGCGGGGCGGGTGAGACCCAGTACTTC
clone size: NA; J gene: TRBJ1-4; D gene: NA; V gene: TRBV10-3; CDR3 protein: CAISGTVEEKLFF; CDR3 DNA: TGTGCCATCAGTGGGACAGTTGAAGAAAAACTGTTTTTT
clone size: few; J gene: TRBJ1-3; D gene: NA; V gene: TRBV18; CDR3 protein: CASSPATEGGNTIYF; CDR3 DNA: TGTGCCAGCTCACCTGCGACCGAAGGGGGAAACACCATATATTTT
clone size: NA; J gene: TRBJ2-5; D gene: NA; V gene: TRBV5-1; CDR3 protein: CASSLSGTIQETQYF; CDR3 DNA: TGCGCCAGCAGCTTATCGGGGACGATCCAAGAGACCCAGTACTTC